This T cell receptor (beta chain) emerged from a study of response to subunit inactivated influenza vaccine. TCRdb re-called the RT-PCR reads with MiXCR, one entry per CDR3 protein. The table has some 520,000 distinct CDR3 sequences, approximately 15% seen once. Study conclusions and caveats: After each seasonal influenza vaccination, few new T cells are recruited, the authors suggested.

This clonotype was seen more than once but under ten times. The target antigen is unknown. This sample comprised CD4+ T cells sorted from PBMCs, obtained roughly 24 months after vaccination. The TCR sequence derives from a man aged 50 to 69 who received an inactivated influenza vaccine.

The chain's CDR3 is CASGGGETQYF. The CDR3 DNA is TGTGCCAGCGGCGGGGGAGAGACCCAGTACTTC. The chain joins TRBV2 to TRBJ2-5; 7 nucleotides align to TRBD2. This CDR3 region has 11 residues. Trimming took 8 bases from V and 4 from J; bases not matched to a gene: 1. Germline V gene data show CDR1 as SNHLY and CDR2 as FYNNEI.